This T cell receptor (beta chain) was recovered during a study of shared clonotypes between healthy human individuals. Generated by immunoSEQ multiplex PCR, the TCRdb table keeps only in-frame clones and is missing some. The sample lists 400,000 to 500,000 clones, around three quarters occurring once. Material for sequencing was PBMCs. This sequence was found in a middle-aged woman in good health. Some clones in this sample may be carry-over from other donors' samples.

The CDR3 nucleotides read TGTGCCAGCAGCTCCCCTACAGGGATGAGCTATGGCTACACCTTC. Residues: CASSSPTGMSYGYTF. The chain has TRBV5-4 and TRBJ1-2; tentative D call: TRBD1 (6 bases). Trimming cost V 3 bases and J 4 bases, with 16 bases left between them. This CDR3 spans 15 amino acids. The V gene's germline CDR1 is SGHNT and CDR2 YYREEE (reference sequence).